The next 17 T cell receptor beta chains were all read from a single sample in a study of blood T cell repertoires in COVID-19. Measured with immunoSEQ multiplex PCR; TCRdb has only the in-frame clones, and not every one. This sample has approximately 400,000 clones, with roughly nine tenths found just once. The sample taken for sequencing was peripheral blood. Receptor source: a man aged 40-49 years with acute or convalescent COVID-19.

The chain combines TRBV9 with TRBJ2-1; TRBD2 aligns across 9 bases. The J segment lost 3 bases and the V segment lost 4 bases, leaving 5 bases of the junction unmatched. This CDR3 has 15 amino acids. Germline CDR1 and CDR2: SGDLS and YYNGEE. The CDR3 loop reads CASSPRLADYNEQFF. CDR3 nucleotides: TGTGCCAGCAGCCCACGACTAGCGGACTACAATGAGCAGTTCTTC.

The rearrangement joins TRBV9 to TRBJ1-4; TRBD1 might be the D (5 bases). Germline lookup yields CDR1 SGDLS and CDR2 YYNGEE. The germline V and J ends were trimmed by 5 bases and 0 bases, with 14 bases remaining between them. The CDR3 covers 16 residues. The CDR3 reads CASSPGLQATNEKLFF. The CDR3 nucleotides read TGTGCCAGCAGTCCGGGACTCCAAGCAACTAATGAAAAACTGTTTTTT.

This chain links TRBV27 with TRBJ2-3; D may be TRBD1 (5 bases). Trimming took off 1 base at V and 6 bases at J, with 11 bases between the two ends. The CDR3 has 14 residues. The germline V gene has CDR1 MNHEY and CDR2 SMNVEV (reference sequence). The CDR3 DNA reads as TGTGCCAGCAGTTTATTTTGGGGCGCGGATACGCAGTATTTT. This sequence encodes CASSLFWGADTQYF.

As to this clone: This sample also contains other DNA sequences that code for the same CDR3. The V and J genes are TRBV9 and TRBJ2-1; 13 bases align to TRBD2. From germline, CDR1 is SGDLS and CDR2 YYNGEE. CDR3 size: 15 residues. J gave up 7 bases and V 2 bases, and 3 bases lay outside the gene matches. DNA of the CDR3: TGTGCCAGCAGCGTTGGGACTAGCGGGATGAATGAGCAGTTCTTC. Amino acid sequence: CASSVGTSGMNEQFF.

V is TRBV9 and J is TRBJ2-7; D is unclear. The CDR3 length is 15 residues. V lost 4 bases, J lost 2 bases, and 16 bases lay in between. Germline V gives CDR1 SGDLS, CDR2 YYNGEE. CDR3 coding DNA: TGTGCCAGCAGCCTCCGTGTGAGCCCCACCTACGAGCAGTACTTC. Protein product: CASSLRVSPTYEQYF.

This clone showed up just once. This chain connects TRBV12-3 or TRBV12-4 to TRBJ2-7; maybe TRBD2 (5 bases). The CDR3 is made up of 13 amino acids. V lost 1 base, J lost 5 bases, and 9 bases lay in between. CDR3 DNA sequence: TGTGCCAGCAGTTTAGGTCGGGGTAACGAGCAGTACTTC. It is translated as CASSLGRGNEQYF.

The gene calls are TRBV28 and TRBJ1-6, with TRBD1 identical over 7 bases. V shed 3 bases and J 5 bases; nucleotides not matched to a gene: 7. In germline, CDR1 is MDHEN, CDR2 SYDVKM. This CDR3 spans 16 amino acids. The CDR3 region has the DNA TGTGCCAGCAGTTTGCCTACAGGGGCCGATAATTCACCCCTCCACTTT. It encodes CASSLPTGADNSPLHF.

The chain links TRBV13 to TRBJ2-1, with D maybe TRBD1 (5 bases). CDR1 is PRHDT, CDR2 FYEKMQ, per germline (reference sequence). Trimming stripped 5 bases from V and 8 bases from J, with 13 bases between. This CDR3 contains 13 residues. CDR3 in DNA: TGTGCCAGCAGCCCAAAAACAGGCTATGAGCAGTTCTTC. This codes for CASSPKTGYEQFF.

The chain employs TRBV6-5 and TRBJ1-1, with D uncertain. This CDR3 region has 14 residues. CDR1 is MNHEY and CDR2 is SVGAGI in the germline V gene. The germline V and J ends were trimmed by 2 bases and 4 bases, with 11 bases remaining between them. CDR3 residues: CASSYTSRSTEAFF. CDR3 in DNA: TGTGCCAGCAGTTACACTAGCAGGTCCACTGAAGCTTTCTTT.

The V call is TRBV28, the J call TRBJ1-5; D ambiguous. The CDR3 has 10 amino acids. Germline V lookup: CDR1 MDHEN, CDR2 SYDVKM. This chain's CDR3 is CATGYQPQHF. The CDR3 nucleotides are TGTGCAACGGGGTATCAGCCCCAGCATTTT.

The rearrangement links TRBV3-1 (or the pseudogene TRBV3-2) to TRBJ2-3, with 10 bases lining up with TRBD2. Germline V gene sequence: CDR1 LGHDT, CDR2 YNNKEL (reference sequence). CDR3 length equals 16 residues. V shed 3 bases and J 5 bases; nucleotides not matched to a gene: 8. Written as DNA, the CDR3 is TGTGCCAGCAGCCACAGAAGCGGGGGGGCCGGAGATACGCAGTATTTT. Its protein product is CASSHRSGGAGDTQYF.

The chain couples TRBV15 to TRBJ1-1, with D perhaps TRBD1 (6 bases). CDR3 length: 14 amino acids. The germline V gene has CDR1 LNHNV and CDR2 YYDKDF (reference sequence). The V and J ends lost 4 bases and 4 bases respectively, with 13 bases between them. The CDR3 sequence: CATSILDSPTEAFF. CDR3 in DNA: TGTGCCACCAGCATTCTGGACAGTCCCACTGAAGCTTTCTTT.

This sequence joins TRBV29-1 and TRBJ1-1; the D is unclear. The CDR3 runs 17 residues. Germline assignment: CDR1 SQVTM and CDR2 ANQGSEA. Trimming shortened V by 4 bases and J by 0 bases, and 21 bases separated the two germline ends. The CDR3 DNA follows: TGCAGCGTTGGAAGAGGGTGGAATCGGTACCTGAACACTGAAGCTTTCTTT. The encoded protein is CSVGRGWNRYLNTEAFF.

This clone appeared once. V gene TRBV27 combines with J gene TRBJ1-5; no clear D gene. The CDR3 consists of 17 residues. Germline lookup yields CDR1 MNHEY and CDR2 SMNVEV (reference sequence). With 4 bases removed from V and 0 bases from J, the gap between germline ends came to 16 bases. The CDR3: CASSSPSRRDSNQPQHF. Written as DNA, the CDR3 is TGTGCCAGCAGTTCCCCCAGTAGACGGGATAGCAATCAGCCCCAGCATTTT.

The chain employs TRBV7-9 and TRBJ1-6; 8 positions match TRBD1. CDR1 SEHNR and CDR2 FQNEAQ come from the germline V gene (reference sequence). The J segment lost 9 bases and the V segment lost 4 bases, leaving 14 bases of the junction unmatched. This CDR3 is built from 17 residues. CDR3: CASSSPPGQGSVSPLHF. In nucleotides, the CDR3 is TGTGCCAGCAGCTCGCCCCCCGGACAGGGTAGTGTTTCACCCCTCCACTTT.

The chain links TRBV27 to TRBJ2-7, with TRBD1 as a possible D gene (6 bases). The V and J ends lost 4 bases and 2 bases respectively, with 12 bases between them. CDR3 length: 14 amino acids. Germline assignment: CDR1 MNHEY and CDR2 SMNVEV (reference sequence). The CDR3: CASSSSWGPYEQYF. CDR3 in DNA: TGTGCCAGCAGTTCCTCCTGGGGGCCCTACGAGCAGTACTTC.

The chain recombines TRBV19 with TRBJ1-5; D is unresolved. CDR3 length: 16 amino acids. Per germline, CDR1 LNHDA and CDR2 SQIVND (reference sequence). The V gene lost 3 bases and the J gene lost 2 bases, with 14 bases spanning the gap. The CDR3 nucleotides read TGTGCCAGTAGTATTGGGCAGGAATGGGGCAATCAGCCCCAGCATTTT. This sequence encodes CASSIGQEWGNQPQHF.